The T cell receptor beta chain described here comes from a study of cytomegalovirus exposure and HLA in healthy donors. Study as a whole: About 80 million unique TCR sequences came from HLA-typed donors in an early release. General observations from the study: The study put under 200 TCR beta chains on its list as cytomegalovirus-associated. Using the classifier, cytomegalovirus status was reportedly diagnosed with high specificity and sensitivity.

Germline values: CDR1 SGHRS, CDR2 YFSETQ. V was pared by 4 bases and J by 8 bases, with 5 bases of the junction left unmatched. The CDR3 totals 13 residues. To note about this clone: Its antigen is as yet unknown.

A multiplex PCR was run with 60 Vbeta primers and 13 Jbeta primers. Method: immunoSEQ multiplex PCR; TCRdb's copy keeps in-frame clones and lacks some. Seen here are 140,000 to 150,000 clones, 75% to 80% observed once, and the top ten hold less than 3%. The sample consisted of PBMCs. This TCR was recovered from a woman under 30 in good health and CMV-seropositive. The genes are TRBV5-1 and TRBJ1-4; TRBD1 matches at 7 bases. The CDR3 loop reads CASSAGTDEKLFF. In DNA, the CDR3 is TGCGCCAGCAGCGCAGGGACAGACGAAAAACTGTTTTTT.